These 16 T cell receptor beta chains were all obtained from the same sample, sequenced in a study of blood T cell repertoires in COVID-19. The repertoire was sequenced with immunoSEQ multiplex PCR; TCRdb's copy has only in-frame clones and lacks some. Seen here are approximately 130,000 clones, 70% to 90% observed once, and the top ten hold 9.5% to 15%. What was sequenced was peripheral blood. These receptors were taken from a human donor in a cohort sampled during active COVID-19.

The CDR3 sequence: CASSLDRDNYGYTF. The CDR3 DNA is TGTGCCAGCAGCTTGGACAGGGATAACTATGGCTACACCTTC. This sequence joins TRBV13 and TRBJ1-2, with 8 bases fitting TRBD1. Unmatched junction bases numbered 1, after V lost 3 bases and J lost 1 base. CDR1 is PRHDT and CDR2 is FYEKMQ in the germline V gene (reference sequence). This CDR3 spans 14 amino acids.

The CDR3 nucleotides are TGTGCCAGCAGTGAATGGACAGCCAGTTCTGGGGCCAACGTCCTGACTTTC. It translates to CASSEWTASSGANVLTF. The V and J genes are TRBV6-1 and TRBJ2-6, with D possibly TRBD1 on 6 matching bases. The V and J ends lost 2 bases and 1 base respectively, with 12 bases between them. Germline-derived CDR1 and CDR2 are MNHNS and SASEGT. This CDR3 is 17 amino acids long.

The genes are TRBV11-2 and TRBJ2-7; TRBD1 agrees at 7 bases. This CDR3 region has 18 residues. CDR1 is SGHAT and CDR2 is FQNNGV in the germline V gene. Germline trimming cut 3 bases from V and 1 base from J; bases unmatched to any gene: 15. The CDR3 region has the DNA TGTGCCAGCAGCTTGCGACAGGGCGTGCCGATCAATTCCTACGAGCAGTACTTC. This sequence encodes CASSLRQGVPINSYEQYF.

This sequence joins TRBV30 and TRBJ2-2; TRBD2 matches at 8 bases. Germline CDR1 and CDR2: GTSNPN and SVGIG (reference sequence). The CDR3 has 14 residues. Trimming removed 4 bases from V and 1 base from J; junction bases left unmatched: 2. This CDR3 reads CAWNRGGNTGELFF. The CDR3 DNA is TGTGCCTGGAATCGGGGGGGGAACACCGGGGAGCTGTTTTTT.

This sequence joins TRBV5-8 and TRBJ1-2; 8 bases map to TRBD1. Germline CDR1 and CDR2: SGHTS and YDEGEE. The CDR3 length is 16 residues. V was clipped by 3 bases and J by 0 bases; unmatched bases: 7. The CDR3 spells CASSSPHRGANYGYTF. The CDR3 coding sequence is TGTGCCAGCAGCTCCCCACACAGGGGGGCTAACTATGGCTACACCTTC.

This chain links TRBV5-1 with TRBJ1-2, with a possible D match to TRBD1 (6 bases). V dropped 3 bases and J dropped 8 bases, with 11 bases sitting between them. Germline CDR1 SGHRS, CDR2 YFSETQ. CDR3 size: 12 residues. CDR3 amino acids: CASSSGALGYTF. The DNA of the CDR3 is TGCGCCAGCAGCTCAGGGGCTTTAGGCTACACCTTC.

V and J are TRBV10-3 and TRBJ2-7; 7 bases agree with TRBD1. Germline lookup yields CDR1 ENHRY and CDR2 SYGVKD. The CDR3 extends over 14 amino acids. Losses at the gene ends were 0 bases for V and 5 bases for J; bases not matched to a gene: 4. The CDR3 region has the DNA TGTGCCATCAGTGAGTCAGGTGGGACAGACGAGCAGTACTTC. Translation: CAISESGGTDEQYF.

The V gene is TRBV30, the J gene TRBJ1-5; maybe TRBD1 (6 bases). CDR1 is GTSNPN, CDR2 SVGIG, per germline (reference sequence). Trimming removed 0 bases from V and 3 bases from J, with 12 bases in between. This CDR3 spans 15 amino acids. The CDR3 bases are TGTGCCTGGAGTGTACAGGGAGGGGACAATCAGCCCCAGCATTTT. It encodes CAWSVQGGDNQPQHF.

J is TRBJ2-3 and V is TRBV5-1; 7 bases align to TRBD2. Germline assignment: CDR1 SGHRS and CDR2 YFSETQ. The CDR3 totals 16 residues. V lost 0 bases to trimming and J lost 5 bases; unmatched junction nucleotides: 9. The chain's CDR3 is CASSLDQAGVGDTQYF. The CDR3 coding sequence is TGCGCCAGCAGCTTGGATCAGGCGGGGGTCGGAGATACGCAGTATTTT.

The table lists this clone with a few counts. The chain combines TRBV7-8 with TRBJ2-2, with D uncertain. The germline V gene encodes CDR1 SGHVS and CDR2 FQNEAQ. V was cut by 1 base and J by 4 bases, with 10 bases left in between. The CDR3 is 15 amino acids. The CDR3, as DNA: TGTGCCAGCAGCTTAGTTACTTTAACCACCGGGGAGCTGTTTTTT. This sequence encodes CASSLVTLTTGELFF.

On this clone itself: Additional DNA sequences in this sample encode the identical CDR3. CDR3 region: CASSITQGSTEAFF. In nucleotides, the CDR3 is TGTGCCAGTAGTATCACGCAGGGAAGCACTGAAGCTTTCTTT. The chain employs TRBV19 and TRBJ1-1; D is perhaps TRBD1 (5 bases). The CDR3 runs 14 residues. Deletions cut 3 bases from V and 4 bases from J, with 12 bases between. Germline V gene sequence: CDR1 LNHDA, CDR2 SQIVND (reference sequence).

The sample holds a few counts of this clone. The chain uses TRBV7-9 and TRBJ2-7; a weak D match, TRBD1 (5 bases). CDR1 SEHNR and CDR2 FQNEAQ come from the germline V gene (reference sequence). The length of the CDR3 is 13 residues. Trimming removed 6 bases from V and 5 bases from J, with 14 bases in between. The CDR3 DNA sequence: TGTGCCAGCAGAGTACTCCAGGGCCACGAGCAGTACTTC. The encoded protein is CASRVLQGHEQYF. Full variable domain (missing parts from reference TRBV7-9 and TRBJ2-7): DTGVSQNPRHKITKRGQNVTFRCDPISEHNRLYWYRQTLGQGPEFLTYFQNEAQLEKSRLLSDRFSAERPKGSFSTLEIQRTEQGDSAMYLCASRVLQGHEQYFGPGTRLTVT.

This clone was picked up a small number of times. The genes are TRBV25-1 and TRBJ2-7; TRBD2 is a possible D gene (6 bases). V lost 7 bases, J lost 3 bases, and 7 bases lay in between. CDR1 MGHDK and CDR2 SYGVNS come from the germline V gene. The CDR3 totals 11 residues. The CDR3 is CASTGGYEQYF. The CDR3 DNA sequence: TGTGCCAGCACCGGGGGCTACGAGCAGTACTTC.

This chain uses TRBV2 with TRBJ2-2; no firm D call. The CDR3 sequence is 14 residues long. The germline V gene encodes CDR1 SNHLY and CDR2 FYNNEI. Deletions cut 8 bases from V and 7 bases from J, with 17 bases between. The CDR3 DNA follows: TGTGCCAGCGAATCCCGTGGAGTGTTCGGGGAGCTGTTTTTT. Encoded protein: CASESRGVFGELFF.

The chain combines TRBV5-1 with TRBJ2-2, with 9 positions matching TRBD1. CDR1 is SGHRS and CDR2 is YFSETQ in the germline V gene. The CDR3 spans 13 residues. Germline trimming cut 3 bases from V and 6 bases from J; bases unmatched to any gene: 0. The CDR3 DNA is TGCGCCAGCAGCTGGGACAGGGCCGGGGAGCTGTTTTTT. This translates into CASSWDRAGELFF.

The chain uses TRBV5-1 and TRBJ1-1; D not resolved. The length of the CDR3 is 14 residues. The germline gives CDR1 SGHRS, CDR2 YFSETQ. V lost 1 base, J lost 7 bases, and 14 bases lay in between. DNA of the CDR3: TGCGCCAGCAGCTTGCTTGGGTTGTCAGGTGAAGCTTTCTTT. It is translated as CASSLLGLSGEAFF.